This T cell receptor beta chain was sequenced in a study of Graves' ophthalmopathy and Graves' hyperthyroidism. Regarding the study as a whole: Ophthalmopathy progression prediction by the model yielded a sensitivity of more than 60% and a specificity of approximately 77%.

The V end was cut by 4 bases, the J end by 4 bases, with 15 bases between. Germline CDR1 reads SGDLS; CDR2 reads YYNGEE. This CDR3 has 15 amino acids. This clonotype was seen only a few times. Its antigen is undetermined. TCR beta CDR3 amplification used RNA transcripts. Scientists carried out first-round RT-PCR using HTBI primers and then a second-round multiplex PCR. TCRdb re-derived calls from the multiplex PCR reads in MiXCR, one entry per CDR3 protein. The table shows around 670,000 distinct CDR3 sequences, with roughly 40% occurring only once. This rearrangement joins TRBV9 to TRBJ1-5; D is undetermined. The receptor comes from an adult man with Graves' ophthalmopathy. Sequencing was done on a sample of peripheral blood. The CDR3 reads CASSYSGRTNQPQHF. In DNA form, the CDR3 reads TGTGCCAGCAGCTACTCCGGACGGACTAATCAGCCCCAGCATTTT. Based on the CDR3 plus reference TRBV9 and TRBJ1-5, the full variable domain is DSGVTQTPKHLITATGQRVTLRCSPRSGDLSVYWYQQSLDQGLQFLIQYYNGEERAKGNILERFSAQQFPDLHSELNLSSLELGDSALYFCASSYSGRTNQPQHFGDGTRLSIL.